The TCR beta chain described here comes from a study of cytomegalovirus exposure and HLA in healthy donors. V was pared by 1 base and J by 3 bases, with 2 bases of the junction left unmatched. Germline values: CDR1 SEHNR, CDR2 FQNEAQ (reference sequence). CDR3 length: 14 amino acids. Primers for the PCR totalled 60 Vbeta and 13 Jbeta. TCRdb's table, derived via immunoSEQ multiplex PCR, lists solely in-frame clones and lacks some. The sample gives around 150,000 clones, roughly 84% of which show up once; 5% to 7% is in the top ten. This clonotype was obtained from a man aged 45-60 years in good health and CMV-seropositive. This sequence joins TRBV7-9 and TRBJ1-2; 7 bases are a match to TRBD1. Material: PBMCs. As DNA, the CDR3 is TGTGCCAGCAGCTTAGTCACAGGGGACTATGGCTACACCTTC. As protein: CASSLVTGDYGYTF.